This TCR beta chain appears in the sequencing data of a study of beta chain features in type 1 diabetes listed by TCRdb under 2018. Study-wide context: Patients and healthy donors did not differ in mean age, gender distribution, total cell number or subset yield. In the study, TCRB repertoires of sorted circulating CD4+ T cell subsets from recently diagnosed type 1 diabetes patients were compared with those of matched healthy donors. Whereas all 30 or so donors provided naive and central memory subsets, regulatory and stem cell-like memory subsets were isolated from just 8 patients and roughly 8 healthy donors. A total of roughly 99,000,000 sorted cells were examined across all samples, and the number of cells per subset was strongly correlated with RNA yield. The research as a whole found: Because small numbers of individuals were included in the HLA sub-analyses, any influence of HLA type on TCRB rearrangement was left unresolved. Naive, central memory and regulatory TCRB repertoires appeared more similar among patients than among healthy donors. A moderate but significant shortening of TCRB CDR3 length was observed in type 1 diabetes patients in all four CD4+ subsets. Sequencing cDNA rather than genomic DNA could over-represent highly expressing activated cells, although activation and CD3 levels did not differ between groups. Patients with type 1 diabetes made fewer insertions and deleted more nucleotides at VDJ recombination sites, implying thymic rearrangement abnormalities. PCR may preferentially amplify shorter templates, but because patient and control samples were amplified and corrected together, any resulting skew would affect both groups equally.

This clone has more than one count but fewer than ten. The specificity of this receptor is unknown. Base qualities are not recorded, but no much larger clone differs from it by a single base. All of the isolated RNA was reverse transcribed with the High Capacity cDNA Reverse Transcription Kit, so expressed TCRB transcripts were sequenced. Naive, central memory and regulatory T cell samples underwent deep immunoSEQ sequencing, averaging around 4 million total reads per sample. Sorted cells were lysed in RLT buffer and RNA was extracted with DNase-treated RNeasy Micro or Mini kits, depending on cell number. To prevent cross-contamination, each cell subset was processed individually, whereas patient and healthy donor samples were processed jointly. Using the immunoSEQ multiplex PCR, TCRB sequences were amplified from cDNA into 87-bp fragments spanning the CDR3 region. Amplicons were sequenced on the Illumina HiSeq platform. The original pipeline was this. Synthetic template baselines were used to correct PCR bias computationally, reads within Hamming distance 2 were collapsed together, and singletons that could not be merged were discarded. Reads were aligned to IMGT to assign V, D and J genes, CDR3 length, and insertions or deletions at six rearrangement sites. Clonotype counts were normalized to sorted cell number within each subset before computing true diversity and Gini coefficients with the tcR R package. The overlap coefficient, calculated on TCRB nucleotide sequences, was used to measure repertoire sharing. This immuneACCESS table, as held by TCRdb, lists in-frame sequences with V and J called but not all clones. Of the missing ones, under half trace to an unresolved V gene in checked studies; the others have no known cause. Clone size and V and J calls were adopted from that table, with D and trimming inferred from the DNA. The table for this sample lists about 340,000 clones; less than 9.5% of them were counted only once. The ten largest clones take up less than 0.5% of the sample.

A single peripheral blood draw of approximately 110 mL on average was collected from each donor into heparinised tubes. A BD FACSAria II and a panel including CD45RO, CCR7, CD25, CD127, CD95 and CD27 were used to sort naive, central memory, regulatory and stem cell-like memory CD4+ T cells. Every sorted population had a purity above 95%. PBMCs were isolated right away by Lymphoprep density gradient centrifugation and were stained directly, without culture. To minimize batch effects, samples were stained and sorted in pairs, one healthy donor with one patient per experiment. V and J are trimmed by 4 bases and 6 bases, and the gene matches miss 11 bases of the junction. The CDR3 runs 15 amino acids, cysteine and phenylalanine included. Just the 45-base CDR3 DNA is kept, in frame starting at base 1. The germline V gene gives CDR1 as LGHNA and CDR2 as YSLEER.

Sequencing was done on a sample of central memory CD4+ T cells from blood. The origin of this receptor is a woman younger than 30 in good health. The V and J genes are TRBV4-3 and TRBJ2-7, with 8 bases matching TRBD1. The base sequence is TGCGCCAGCAGCCTAGATCGACAGGGGCTCGGCGAGCAGTACTTC. This gives the protein CASSLDRQGLGEQYF.